What follows is one T cell receptor beta chain and its context. The antigen remains undetermined. V was cut by 4 bases and J by 14 bases, with 16 bases left in between. The CDR3 has 12 amino acids. Per the germline V gene, CDR1 is SEHNR and CDR2 is FQNEAQ (reference sequence). Using its own MiXCR run on the 5' RACE reads, TCRdb lists one record per CDR3 protein. The sample records approximately 190,000 distinct CDR3 sequences, about a sixth being singletons. This record belongs to a study of identical twins. General study findings and limits: Potential partial confounding of zero-insertion analyses by invariant MAIT and iNKT cells was noted.

This same sample was also part of a study on T cells expressing NK-cell markers. That report adds: In 6 or 7 donors, dominant NKG2C+ clonotypes were roughly 1.0-7.0% of CD8+ T cells.

Sequencing input: CD8+ T cells sorted from blood. This TCR was sampled from a woman between 18 and 29 years old in good health. V usage is TRBV7-9 and J usage is TRBJ2-3, with a possible D match to TRBD1 (5 bases). In DNA, the CDR3 is TGTGCCAGCAGCTCCGAAAGGGGAAGGTGGTATTTT. It encodes CASSSERGRWYF.